This T cell receptor (beta chain) was sequenced for a study of blood T cell repertoires in COVID-19. Study-level background: Samples of COVID-19 (acute and convalescent) were obtained from the United States, Italy and Spain. Sample material is recorded as cDNA or gDNA derived from T cells, B-cell-depleted T cells, or PBMCs.

In germline, CDR1 is MNHEY, CDR2 SVGAGI. V was shortened by 7 bases and J by 6 bases, with 15 bases between the two germline ends. The CDR3 is 13 residues long. Authors' processing steps: Amplification of reference gene primers provided the estimated nucleated cell counts. Produced via immunoSEQ multiplex PCR; TCRdb's table is partial and in-frame only. V and J calls and clone size follow that table, whereas D and trimming were derived from the DNA. The sample lists roughly 57,000 clones; about three quarters were seen once. The V gene is TRBV6-5, the J gene TRBJ2-5, with D maybe TRBD2 (5 bases). Sequencing used peripheral blood. This TCR was sampled from a man aged 65 to 85 with active or convalescent COVID-19. The DNA of the CDR3 is TGTGCCAGCAATAGCCCCTTAGCGCAGACCCAGTACTTC. Translating gives CASNSPLAQTQYF.